The source of this TCR beta chain is a study of beta chain features in type 1 diabetes. Study outcomes and limitations: A potential PCR bias toward shorter templates would be equal in patient and control samples.

Worth noting for this clone: The antigen remains undetermined.

The CDR3 contains 16 residues. V dropped 3 bases and J dropped 0; count of bases not matched to a gene: 3. CDR1 is MNHEY and CDR2 is SMNVEV in the germline V gene (reference sequence). As every portion of the isolated RNA was reverse transcribed, the sequencing read expressed TCRB transcripts. The method was immunoSEQ multiplex PCR; TCRdb's version includes in-frame clones alone and lacks a portion of them. The sample holds roughly 170,000 clones; approximately 13% are singletons and the top ten take 0.55% to 0.8%. The receptor was isolated from a woman younger than 30 in good health. The sample taken for sequencing was central memory CD4+ T cells from blood. The chain employs TRBV27 and TRBJ1-5; 9 nucleotides line up with TRBD1. The CDR3 region is CASSFGTGSSNQPQHF. The CDR3 DNA follows: TGTGCCAGCAGTTTTGGGACAGGGAGTAGCAATCAGCCCCAGCATTTT.